These T cell receptor beta chains were read from a single sample in a study of blood T cells in healthy people across ages. Using its own MiXCR run on the 5' RACE reads, TCRdb lists one record per CDR3 protein. There are about 1.5 million distinct CDR3 sequences in the sample; approximately 43% occur only once, and over 3.5% lies in the top ten. What was sequenced was blood. These receptors were obtained from a young woman in good health. The CDR3 runs from the conserved cysteine through the conserved F or W. The D gene is left open where the match is weak. Clone sizes are given selectively: once, few, many, or a class where the clone is expanded.

clone size	D gene	V gene	J gene	CDR3 DNA	CDR3 protein
few	.	TRBV11-2	TRBJ1-4	TGTGCCAGCAGCCCCGCCGGGGGCACAACTAATGAAAAACTGTTTTTT	CASSPAGGTTNEKLFF
.	.	TRBV5-5	TRBJ2-4	TGTGCCAGCAGCTCCCGGGACTCCTACTCAAACATTCAGTACTTC	CASSSRDSYSNIQYF
.	.	TRBV19	TRBJ1-5	TGTGCCAGTAGTATAGATCACAGCAATCAGCCCCAGCATTTT	CASSIDHSNQPQHF
few	TRBD2	TRBV9	TRBJ2-3	TGTGCCAGCAGCAGAGGGACTAGCGGATACACAGATACGCAGTATTTT	CASSRGTSGYTDTQYF
.	.	TRBV12-3/TRBV12-4	TRBJ1-2	TGTGCCAGCAGACATACGAGCGGCTACACCTTC	CASRHTSGYTF
few	.	TRBV6-2/TRBV6-3	TRBJ2-1	TGTGCCAGCAGTTTCCCCGGGCGGACTCCTCGGTTCTTC	CASSFPGRTPRFF
.	.	TRBV12-3/TRBV12-4	TRBJ1-1	TGTGCCAGCAGTTCCGGGACCCTTTTTTATTCTGAAGCTTTCTTT	CASSSGTLFYSEAFF
.	.	TRBV20-1	TRBJ2-2	TGCAGTGCTAGACGGGTCGCCGGGGAGCTGTTTTTT	CSARRVAGELFF
few	TRBD2	TRBV12-3/TRBV12-4	TRBJ2-3	TGTGCCAGCAGTTGGGGGGGACCTCAATATACGCAGTATTTT	CASSWGGPQYTQYF
few	.	TRBV12-3/TRBV12-4	TRBJ2-5	TGTGCCAGCAGCTCCCAAGGCGCCCAGTACTTC	CASSSQGAQYF
.	TRBD1	TRBV20-1	TRBJ1-1	TGCAGTGCTAGGGGCGGGACAGCGGACACTGAAGCTTTCTTT	CSARGGTADTEAFF
.	.	TRBV7-9	TRBJ1-4	TGTGCCAGCGGGAGGACCCGGGGCCCTAATAATGAAAAACTGTTTTTT	CASGRTRGPNNEKLFF
.	.	TRBV4-1	TRBJ2-7	TGCGCCAGCAGCCAAGAAATCTGGGTTCGGGACCCAGCCTACGAGCAGTACTTC	CASSQEIWVRDPAYEQYF
.	.	TRBV4-3	TRBJ2-3	TGCGCCAGCAGCCAAGATAGGCCGGGCCTAGCAGAATCGAGGGAGCAGTATTTT	CASSQDRPGLAESREQYF
few	TRBD2	TRBV29-1	TRBJ2-1	TGCAGCGTTGAAGGGACTAGCGGAATCTTCTACAATGAGCAGTTCTTC	CSVEGTSGIFYNEQFF
.	TRBD2	TRBV12-3/TRBV12-4	TRBJ2-3	TGTGCCAGCAGTCCCCCGACTAGCCGGGTCGCAGATACGCAGTATTTT	CASSPPTSRVADTQYF
.	TRBD2	TRBV11-2	TRBJ2-7	TGTGCCAGCAGTGGACTAGCGGGAGAAAAGATAGGCTACGAGCAGTACTTC	CASSGLAGEKIGYEQYF
few	.	TRBV30	TRBJ2-1	TGTGCCTGGAGTGTGGGAGATGGGGCGGAGCAGTTCTTC	CAWSVGDGAEQFF
.	.	TRBV20-1	TRBJ1-5	TGCAGTGCTAGTCGCAGGGAAAGCAATCAGCCCCAGCATTTT	CSASRRESNQPQHF
few	TRBD1	TRBV4-3	TRBJ2-7	TGCGCCAGAAGCTTAGGGACAGGGTCCTACGAGCAGTACTTC	CARSLGTGSYEQYF
few	TRBD1	TRBV29-1	TRBJ1-5	TGCAGCGTTCGCTGGGACAGCCACAATCAGCCCCAGCATTTT	CSVRWDSHNQPQHF
once	.	TRBV7-9	TRBJ2-7	TGTGCCAGCAGTCACTATTCGAGCTCCCAGTCCCTCGAGCAGTACTTC	CASSHYSSSQSLEQYF
.	TRBD2	TRBV10-2	TRBJ2-1	TGCGCCAGCAGTGTAGTGGCTAGCGGGAATATCTACAATGAGCAGTTCTTC	CASSVVASGNIYNEQFF
.	.	TRBV6-1	TRBJ2-3	TGTGCCAGCAGTGAACGGCTCCAGGCGCAGTATTTT	CASSERLQAQYF
.	.	TRBV6-5	TRBJ2-7	TGTGCCAGCAGTTACGTGATAAACTACGAGCAGTACTTC	CASSYVINYEQYF
few	.	TRBV29-1	TRBJ2-1	TGCAGCGTTGTAAAGTACAATGAGCAGTTCTTC	CSVVKYNEQFF
.	TRBD2	TRBV29-1	TRBJ2-1	TGCAGCGCCGGGACTAGCGGGGCCAATGAGCAGTTCTTC	CSAGTSGANEQFF
few	.	TRBV12-3/TRBV12-4	TRBJ2-3	TGTGCCAGCAACCGCGGCACAGATACGCAGTATTTT	CASNRGTDTQYF
once	.	TRBV21-1	TRBJ1-5	TGTGCCAGCAGCCTAGAGGACAGGTTTGGTAATCAGCCCCAGCATTTT	CASSLEDRFGNQPQHF
few	TRBD1	TRBV18	TRBJ2-5	TGTGCCAGCTCAAGACAGGGATCGGATCAAGAGACCCAGTACTTC	CASSRQGSDQETQYF
.	.	TRBV7-8	TRBJ2-3	TGTGCCAGCAGCTTAAGAGGGGGATTCGGCGCAGATACGCAGTATTTT	CASSLRGGFGADTQYF
.	.	TRBV2	TRBJ1-1	TGTGCCAGCAGTCCTAATGGTGGGACCACTGAAGCTTTCTTT	CASSPNGGTTEAFF
many	TRBD1	TRBV15	TRBJ2-1	TGTGCCACCAGCCGGGACAGGGATGTTAGCGAGCAGTTCTTC	CATSRDRDVSEQFF
.	TRBD1	TRBV7-9	TRBJ2-7	TGTGCCAGCAGCTTAGAGACAGGGGTTGCGTACTTC	CASSLETGVAYF
few	TRBD1	TRBV6-6	TRBJ1-6	TGTGCCAGCAGAGACAGGGGCACCTATAATTCACCCCTCCACTTT	CASRDRGTYNSPLHF
.	.	TRBV9	TRBJ1-5	TGTGCCAGCAGCGTAGACCTGGGGTTTCAGCCCCAGCATTTT	CASSVDLGFQPQHF
.	TRBD2	TRBV5-5	TRBJ2-7	TGTGCCAGCAGCTTATACGCCGGAGGGATAGCGGGAAGGTACGAGCAGTACTTC	CASSLYAGGIAGRYEQYF
.	TRBD2	TRBV20-1	TRBJ2-5	TGCAGTGCTAGTGAAGGACTAGCGGGAGTGGAGACCCAGTACTTC	CSASEGLAGVETQYF
.	TRBD1	TRBV9	TRBJ2-1	TGTGCCAGCGGACAGGGGGCGAGGAATGAGCAGTTCTTC	CASGQGARNEQFF
few	.	TRBV4-3	TRBJ2-1	TGCGCCGGCAGCCAGGCCGGGAGAGGGTACAATGAGCAGTTCTTC	CAGSQAGRGYNEQFF
few	.	TRBV12-3/TRBV12-4	TRBJ1-5	TGTGCCAGCAGCTACGACTCGCTGGGGAATCAGCCCCAGCATTTT	CASSYDSLGNQPQHF
few	TRBD2	TRBV5-1	TRBJ2-5	TGCGCCAGCAGCAAACTAGCGGGGGTCCAAGAGACCCAGTACTTC	CASSKLAGVQETQYF
few	.	TRBV7-8	TRBJ2-7	TGTGCCAGCAGCTTAACTAGAGGGCAGTCCTTCTCCTACGAGCAGTACTTC	CASSLTRGQSFSYEQYF
once	TRBD1	TRBV28	TRBJ2-1	TGTGCCAGCAGCACCCCCGGGACAGGGGAATATAAGCAGTTCTTC	CASSTPGTGEYKQFF
few	TRBD1	TRBV4-1	TRBJ2-7	TGCGCCAGCAGCCCCGGACAGGGGCGAACCTACGAGCAGTACTTC	CASSPGQGRTYEQYF
few	TRBD2	TRBV20-1	TRBJ2-7	TGCAGTGCCGCCGGGACTAGCACTGGCTACGAGCAGTACTTC	CSAAGTSTGYEQYF
many	.	TRBV12-3/TRBV12-4	TRBJ1-1	TGTGCCAGCAGTTTAATGGATACTGAAGCTTTCTTT	CASSLMDTEAFF
few	.	TRBV27	TRBJ2-7	TGTGCCAGCAGTTTTCTGCCAGGCTCGCCCTACGAGCAGTACTTC	CASSFLPGSPYEQYF
.	.	TRBV28	TRBJ2-7	TGTGCCAGCAAGGGGCTGTACGAGCAGTACTTC	CASKGLYEQYF
.	.	TRBV4-2	TRBJ1-1	TGTGCCAGCAGCCAAGATGGGCAGCCCAACACTGAAGCTTTCTTT	CASSQDGQPNTEAFF
few	.	TRBV4-1	TRBJ2-1	TGCGCCAGCAGCCAAGAAAAGGCAGAGTACAATGAGCAGTTCTTC	CASSQEKAEYNEQFF
.	.	TRBV18	TRBJ2-2	TGTGCCAGCTCACTCTCCGGGGGGCCGGCCGGGGAGCTGTTTTTT	CASSLSGGPAGELFF
once	TRBD2	TRBV11-2	TRBJ2-7	TGTGCCAGCAGCTCACCAAGCGGGGCTAGCTCCTACGAGAAGTACTTC	CASSSPSGASSYEKYF
.	.	TRBV9	TRBJ2-7	TGTGCCAGCAGCCCGAGGACCGTCTTTGGCTCCTACGAGCAGTACTTC	CASSPRTVFGSYEQYF
.	TRBD2	TRBV12-3/TRBV12-4	TRBJ2-3	TGTGCCAGCAGCTTCGGGGGACTAGCGGGAATCACAGATACGCAGTATTTT	CASSFGGLAGITDTQYF
few	.	TRBV25-1	TRBJ1-1	TGTGCCAGCAGTAGGTACGGCATGAACACTGAAGCTTTCTTT	CASSRYGMNTEAFF
.	TRBD2	TRBV10-3	TRBJ2-3	TGTGCCATCAGTGAACTAGCGGGGGGCAACACAGATACGCAGTATTTT	CAISELAGGNTDTQYF
.	.	TRBV6-2/TRBV6-3	TRBJ2-1	TGTGCCAGCAGTCCCTTCAGGGGCGCGGACAATGAGCAGTTCTTC	CASSPFRGADNEQFF
few	TRBD2	TRBV9	TRBJ2-1	TGTGCCAGCAGCAGTAGCGGGGGGATTGATGAGCAGTTCTTC	CASSSSGGIDEQFF